This TCR beta chain was captured in a study of blood T cell repertoires in COVID-19 (dated by TCRdb to 2020 to 2021). Notes on the research overall: The collaborator samples originated in the United States, Italy and Spain and spanned the acute and convalescent phases of COVID-19. The material from the prospective study consisted of cDNA or gDNA derived from T cells, B-cell-depleted T cells, or PBMCs. The dataset comprised deeply sampled blood TCRbeta repertoires from subjects exposed to, actively infected with, or recovered from COVID-19. The repertoires were released in a freely available public database intended as a resource for research on the immune response to SARS-CoV-2. The samples were drawn from two sources: the first 160 participants of the ongoing ImmuneRACE study, and 1,000 to 1,500 subjects contributed by 6 global collaborators. A de-identified subject ID, COVID-19 status, age in years and sex were almost always included in the sample metadata. Where available, HLA class I and class II types were taken from metadata supplied by the sample provider and were not determined by assay-based typing.

The research as a whole found: The amount of clinical and demographic metadata varied by source and participant and was provided uncurated.

The germline V gene encodes CDR1 MDHEN and CDR2 SYDVKM. CDR3 length: 13 amino acids, cysteine to phenylalanine. The retained sequence is limited to the CDR3, 39 bases, with the frame set at the first base. V is cut by 6 bases and J by 0 bases, and the space between the germline ends is 8 bases. Collaborating institutions collected whole blood in K2EDTA tubes following their own protocols. For TCRbeta analysis, collaborators shipped samples in one of three forms: frozen whole blood, isolated PBMCs, or DNA extracted from either of those sample types. In its sample, this clone was seen a few times. Its target antigen remains unknown. No much larger clone is present one base from it, and per-base qualities are unavailable. TCRbeta CDR3 regions were amplified from genomic DNA using the immunoSEQ Assay, a bias-controlled multiplex PCR. On the authors' methods: Within the assay, amplification of reference gene primers was used to estimate how many nucleated cells each sample contained. To quantify the absolute abundance of each unique TCRbeta CDR3 rearrangement, sequence reads were collapsed and filtered. For each sample, productive Simpson clonality was calculated as the square root of Simpson's diversity index across productive rearrangements. Entries here come from immuneACCESS through TCRdb and include only in-frame sequences with V and J called. Some clones fail to appear in such tables; in the studies checked, an unresolved V gene covers under half of the shortfall, and the cause of the remainder is unknown. Clone size and the V and J calls come from that table; the DNA yielded D and trimming. The sample table holds tens of thousands of clones, of which roughly 70% were seen once. The biggest ten clones account for around 59% of the sample.

The sequence derives from a man older than 75 with acute or convalescent COVID-19. The specimen was peripheral blood. Here the chain combines TRBV28 and TRBJ1-2; too little of a D gene remains to name it. The DNA is as follows: TGTGCCAGCAGGCATGACACTAACTATGGCTACACCTTC. The translation is CASRHDTNYGYTF.